Following are 20 T cell receptor beta chains from one sample sequenced in a study of CD8 T cells in ankylosing spondylitis. TCRdb recomputed calls from the 5' RACE reads with MiXCR, one row per CDR3 protein. The sample yields 200,000 to 300,000 distinct CDR3 sequences, around a tenth seen once. Sequenced sample: blood, either unsorted or a sorted T cell fraction (not recorded which). These receptors were obtained from a male donor with ankylosing spondylitis or in good health (not recorded which).

The CDR3 spells CASSLGQGATQPQHF. CDR3 nucleotides: TGTGCCAGCAGTTTAGGACAGGGGGCGACTCAGCCCCAGCATTTT. V usage is TRBV27 and J usage is TRBJ1-5, with 11 bases fitting TRBD1. V lost 2 bases and J lost 6; bases outside the gene matches: 3. This CDR3 comprises 15 residues. Germline CDR1 is MNHEY and CDR2 is SMNVEV (reference sequence).

This clonotype was counted many times. The chain couples TRBV5-1 to TRBJ1-5; a possible D gene is TRBD1 (5 bases). CDR3 length: 17 amino acids. Germline values: CDR1 SGHRS, CDR2 YFSETQ. The germline V and J ends were trimmed by 4 bases and 0 bases, with 17 bases remaining between them. CDR3 in amino acids: CASSPFEGPYSNQPQHF. The CDR3 region has the DNA TGCGCCAGCAGCCCGTTTGAGGGACCCTATAGCAATCAGCCCCAGCATTTT.

The chain links TRBV18 to TRBJ1-5; D unclear. This CDR3 has 13 residues. The V and J ends lost 2 bases and 7 bases respectively, with 9 bases between them. Per germline, CDR1 KGHSH and CDR2 LQKENI. Written as DNA, the CDR3 is TGTGCCAGCTCACCAGCGGCGGGGCAGCCCCAGCATTTT. This sequence encodes CASSPAAGQPQHF.

Ten or more counts support this clonotype. Germline and junction disagree at one end, which may indicate a read error. The chain employs TRBV11-2 and TRBJ1-1; no clear D gene. Germline CDR1 SGHAT, CDR2 FQNNGV. The CDR3 spans 16 residues. CDR3 loop: CASSIEWRELVTEAFF. The CDR3 DNA sequence: TGTGCCAGCAGCATAGAGTGGCGGGAATTGGTCACTGAAGCTTTCTTT.

The chain employs TRBV28 and TRBJ2-5, with D possibly TRBD1 on 7 matching bases. The CDR3 is 16 residues long. Germline V gene sequence: CDR1 MDHEN, CDR2 SYDVKM. V lost 1 base and J lost 2, with 14 bases in between. The CDR3: CASSLLGRGEQETQYF. The CDR3 coding sequence is TGTGCCAGCAGTTTATTGGGCAGGGGGGAACAAGAGACCCAGTACTTC.

The table lists this clonotype with many counts. The chain couples TRBV29-1 to TRBJ2-1; a possible D gene is TRBD1 (6 bases). CDR3 length: 13 amino acids. V dropped 1 base and J dropped 10 bases, with 14 bases sitting between them. The germline gives CDR1 SQVTM, CDR2 ANQGSEA. The CDR3 DNA sequence: TGCAGCGTTGAAGGCCTACAGGGTTCGGAGCAGTTCTTC. Its protein is CSVEGLQGSEQFF.

The chain uses TRBV20-1 and TRBJ2-1; a weak D match, TRBD2 (5 bases). Germline CDR1 and CDR2: DFQATT and SNEGSKA (reference sequence). The V gene lost 6 bases and the J gene lost 7 bases, with 19 bases spanning the gap. This CDR3 region has 14 residues. CDR3 sequence reads: CSATLASGRNEQFF. As DNA, the CDR3 is TGCAGTGCAACTCTAGCAAGTGGTCGAAATGAGCAGTTCTTC.

This clonotype has at least ten counts. V gene TRBV5-1 combines with J gene TRBJ2-1, with unresolved D. Per the germline V gene, CDR1 is SGHRS and CDR2 is YFSETQ. The CDR3 totals 15 residues. Trimming stripped 0 bases from V and 9 bases from J, with 16 bases between. For the CDR3, the DNA is TGCGCCAGCAGCTTGGGTTCGGGTAACGATGGTGAGCAGTTCTTC. This gives the protein CASSLGSGNDGEQFF. The variable domain in full, with the rest retrieved from reference TRBV5-1 and TRBJ2-1, is KAGVTQTPRYLIKTRGQQVTLSCSPISGHRSVSWYQQTPGQGLQFLFEYFSETQRNKGNFPGRFSGRQFSNSRSEMNVSTLELGDSALYLCASSLGSGNDGEQFFGPGTRLTVL.

This clonotype was counted once. The rearrangement joins TRBV19 to TRBJ1-1, with D hard to call. The V end was cut by 3 bases, the J end by 6 bases, with 5 bases between. Germline V gene sequence: CDR1 LNHDA, CDR2 SQIVND (reference sequence). This CDR3 contains 11 residues. The CDR3 DNA is TGTGCCAGTAGTATGGTGGCTGAAGCTTTCTTT. Its translation: CASSMVAEAFF.

This clonotype was recorded many times. The chain recombines TRBV12-3 or TRBV12-4 with TRBJ2-1; 9 bases align to TRBD1. With V trimmed by 5 bases and J by 4 bases, 9 bases remained unmatched. The CDR3 spans 16 residues. As DNA, the CDR3 is TGTGCCAGCAGTGGGGTCGGGACAGGGACGTACAATGAGCAGTTCTTC. This translates into CASSGVGTGTYNEQFF.

This clonotype was recorded many times. The V gene is TRBV12-3 or TRBV12-4, the J gene TRBJ2-1; the D call may be TRBD1 or TRBD2 (6 bases each). Deletions cut 3 bases from V and 5 bases from J, with 14 bases between. This CDR3 contains 15 residues. CDR3 sequence (DNA): TGTGCCAGCAGTTTTGGTCGGGGGCCAGACAATGAGCAGTTCTTC. Protein sequence: CASSFGRGPDNEQFF.

This clonotype was detected many times. The chain combines TRBV5-1 with TRBJ2-5, with 7 bases fitting TRBD1. V was clipped by 5 bases and J by 4 bases; unmatched bases: 11. Germline values: CDR1 SGHRS, CDR2 YFSETQ. The CDR3 spans 15 residues. The chain's CDR3 is CASRDLASGGETQYF. The CDR3 coding sequence is TGCGCCAGCAGGGACTTAGCGTCAGGGGGAGAGACCCAGTACTTC.

This clonotype was found many times. The chain uses TRBV28 and TRBJ2-5; D gene uncertain. The CDR3 runs to 12 residues. Germline CDR1 MDHEN, CDR2 SYDVKM. The ends were cut back, 4 bases at V and 1 base at J, with 4 bases in the middle. The CDR3 sequence: CASSSTQETQYF. The CDR3 DNA reads TGTGCCAGCAGTTCAACCCAAGAGACCCAGTACTTC.

This clonotype was detected ten times or more. The chain links TRBV10-2 to TRBJ2-1; D is possibly TRBD2 (5 bases). The V and J ends lost 4 bases and 5 bases respectively, with 9 bases between them. CDR1 is WSHSY and CDR2 is SAAADI in the germline V gene. The CDR3 length is 13 residues. The CDR3 nucleotides read TGCGCCAGCAGTGTATCTAGCAACAATGAGCAGTTCTTC. Protein product: CASSVSSNNEQFF.

This clonotype was seen many times. CDR3 in DNA: TGCAGTGCCCCTCTGCGGGAGGGCGCTGAGCAGTTCTTC. Amino acid sequence: CSAPLREGAEQFF. This sequence joins TRBV20-1 and TRBJ2-1; 9 nucleotides align to TRBD2. This CDR3 contains 13 residues. Trimming took 6 bases from V and 9 from J; bases not matched to a gene: 9. CDR1 and CDR2 (germline): DFQATT, SNEGSKA (reference sequence).

This clonotype has at least ten counts. The rearrangement uses TRBV5-1 and TRBJ2-5; D gene uncertain. Germline V gene lookup returns CDR1 SGHRS and CDR2 YFSETQ. V gave up 2 bases and J gave up 0 bases, with 8 bases separating them. This CDR3 spans 14 amino acids. CDR3 sequence (DNA): TGCGCCAGCAGCTTCGGGCAGTACCAAGAGACCCAGTACTTC. Translating it yields CASSFGQYQETQYF.

This clonotype was seen a handful of times. This rearrangement joins TRBV5-5 to TRBJ2-3, with a tentative D call TRBD2 (7 bases). Germline loops: CDR1 SGHKS, CDR2 YYEKEE (reference sequence). There are 14 residues in the CDR3. With 4 bases removed from V and 3 bases from J, the gap between germline ends came to 12 bases. CDR3 region: CASSQQGGTDTQYF. CDR3 in DNA: TGTGCCAGCAGCCAACAGGGAGGGACAGATACGCAGTATTTT. The variable domain in full, completed from reference TRBV5-5 and TRBJ2-3, reads DAGVTQSPTHLIKTRGQQVTLRCSPISGHKSVSWYQQVLGQGPQFIFQYYEKEERGRGNFPDRFSARQFPNYSSELNVNALLLGDSALYLCASSQQGGTDTQYFGPGTRLTVL.

This clonotype was counted ten times or more. The chain carries TRBV20-1 and TRBJ2-7; D is possibly TRBD1 or TRBD2 (5 bases each). Trimming shortened V by 6 bases and J by 5 bases, and 14 bases separated the two germline ends. From germline, CDR1 is DFQATT and CDR2 SNEGSKA (reference sequence). CDR3 length: 12 amino acids. In DNA form, the CDR3 reads TGCAGTGCCATCCTGAGGGGTAACGAGCAGTACTTC. Translated, it gives CSAILRGNEQYF.

This clonotype showed up just a few times. This sequence joins TRBV6-1 and TRBJ2-7; maybe TRBD1 (6 bases). Trimming left V 0 bases short and J 4 bases short, with 13 bases between. The V gene's germline CDR1 is MNHNS and CDR2 SASEGT. CDR3 length: 15 amino acids. The CDR3: CASSEAPGGQYEQYF. CDR3 DNA sequence: TGTGCCAGCAGTGAAGCGCCCGGAGGACAGTACGAGCAGTACTTC.

This chain connects TRBV5-4 to TRBJ1-2, with D possibly matching TRBD1 (6 bases). The V gene lost 4 bases and the J gene lost 5 bases, with 18 bases spanning the gap. The CDR3 sequence is 15 residues long. CDR1 and CDR2 (germline): SGHNT, YYREEE (reference sequence). CDR3: CASSPEGDRGYGYTF. The CDR3 DNA reads TGTGCCAGCAGCCCTGAGGGGGACCGTGGGTATGGCTACACCTTC. The whole variable domain, remainder taken from reference TRBV5-4 and TRBJ1-2, is ETGVTQSPTHLIKTRGQQVTLRCSSQSGHNTVSWYQQALGQGPQFIFQYYREEENGRGNFPPRFSGLQFPNYSSELNVNALELDDSALYLCASSPEGDRGYGYTFGSGTRLTVV.